A selection of T cell receptor beta chains follows, all from one sample in a study of T cell changes during pregnancy in multiple sclerosis. Clones were read by immunoSEQ multiplex PCR, and TCRdb kept only the in-frame ones, dropping some. Of under 85,000 clones detected, 85% to 90% appear once; the ten largest clones hold 8% to 9.5%. Sequencing used peripheral blood, obtained after pregnancy. The origin of the receptors is a female donor in good health, enrolled as a control in a pregnancy study. Each CDR3 is given with its conserved first and last residue. A D gene is named only where the DNA matches it firmly. Clone size is not always given. Where it is, it says once, few, many or a class for expanded clones.

DNA: TGTGCCAGCGCTAGCGGGAATTACGAGCAGTACTTC; CDR3: CASASGNYEQYF; J: TRBJ2-7; V: TRBV6-5; size: .; D: TRBD2
DNA: TGTGCCGGAAGCCAGTCGCAGGGTACTAACCACGAGCAGTACTTC; CDR3: CAGSQSQGTNHEQYF; J: TRBJ2-7; V: TRBV6-1; size: .; D: .
DNA: TGTGCCAGCAGCCAAGTTTTACAGGGTCATGGCTACACCTTC; CDR3: CASSQVLQGHGYTF; J: TRBJ1-2; V: TRBV14; size: few; D: .
DNA: TGTGCCAGCAGCTTAGGTCGAGTGAACACTGAAGCTTTCTTT; CDR3: CASSLGRVNTEAFF; J: TRBJ1-1; V: TRBV7-2; size: .; D: .
DNA: TGTGCCAGCAGCCACCGACAGGGATGGGGATATGGCTACACCTTC; CDR3: CASSHRQGWGYGYTF; J: TRBJ1-2; V: TRBV7-7; size: .; D: TRBD1
DNA: TGTGCCAGCAGCTGGCGGGGAGGCCAAGAGACCCAGTACTTC; CDR3: CASSWRGGQETQYF; J: TRBJ2-5; V: TRBV5-6; size: .; D: .
DNA: TGTGCCAGCAGTTCTGGACAGGGTATGGACTATGGCTACACCTTC; CDR3: CASSSGQGMDYGYTF; J: TRBJ1-2; V: TRBV25-1; size: .; D: TRBD1
DNA: TGCGCCAGCAGCGGGGCGGGGACCTACAATGAGCAGTTCTTC; CDR3: CASSGAGTYNEQFF; J: TRBJ2-1; V: TRBV4-3; size: .; D: .
DNA: TGTGCCACCAGCGAGGGGGGACAGGCAAATGGCTACACCTTC; CDR3: CATSEGGQANGYTF; J: TRBJ1-2; V: TRBV15; size: .; D: TRBD1
DNA: TGCAGCGTTGAAAGGGACAGGGCCACTGAAGCTTTCTTT; CDR3: CSVERDRATEAFF; J: TRBJ1-1; V: TRBV29-1; size: once; D: TRBD1
DNA: TGTGCCAGCAGCAGGGCAGGGGGCGTATACTATGGCTACACCTTC; CDR3: CASSRAGGVYYGYTF; J: TRBJ1-2; V: TRBV21-1; size: .; D: .
DNA: TGTGCCAGCAGCTTTTTCGACACTGAAGCTTTCTTT; CDR3: CASSFFDTEAFF; J: TRBJ1-1; V: TRBV5-6; size: .; D: .
DNA: TGTGCCAGCAGCTTAAATGCGGGCTTCTACGAGCAGTACTTC; CDR3: CASSLNAGFYEQYF; J: TRBJ2-7; V: TRBV7-2; size: .; D: .
DNA: TGTGCCAGTAGTATTAGGGGACTAGCGGGGATGACCGGGGAGCTGTTTTTT; CDR3: CASSIRGLAGMTGELFF; J: TRBJ2-2; V: TRBV19; size: .; D: TRBD2
DNA: TGCGCCAGCAGCTTGACGGGAGTGAGCTCCTACAATGAGCAGTTCTTC; CDR3: CASSLTGVSSYNEQFF; J: TRBJ2-1; V: TRBV5-1; size: .; D: .
DNA: TGTGCCAGTAGTACGGCGGGCCACGAGCAGTACTTC; CDR3: CASSTAGHEQYF; J: TRBJ2-7; V: TRBV19; size: .; D: .
DNA: TGTGCCAGCAGCTCCGGGGGTTCGACAGGGAGAGACTATGGCTACACCTTC; CDR3: CASSSGGSTGRDYGYTF; J: TRBJ1-2; V: TRBV7-9; size: once; D: TRBD1
DNA: TGTGCCAGCTCCCTCAATTATGACAGGGATGGTCAGCCCCAGCATTTT; CDR3: CASSLNYDRDGQPQHF; J: TRBJ1-5; V: TRBV2; size: once; D: TRBD1
DNA: TGTGCCAGTAGTATCTCAGGAAACACTGAAGCTTTCTTT; CDR3: CASSISGNTEAFF; J: TRBJ1-1; V: TRBV19; size: .; D: .
DNA: TGTGCCAGCAGTCTGCGGTCTAGCGGGACCACAGATACGCAGTATTTT; CDR3: CASSLRSSGTTDTQYF; J: TRBJ2-3; V: TRBV11-3; size: .; D: TRBD2
DNA: TGTGCCAGTAGTGGGACAGTTCGGACCTACGAGCAGTACTTC; CDR3: CASSGTVRTYEQYF; J: TRBJ2-7; V: TRBV19; size: .; D: TRBD1
DNA: TGCGCCAGCAGCCAAGAGACTGCGGGGGGAGATACGCAGTATTTT; CDR3: CASSQETAGGDTQYF; J: TRBJ2-3; V: TRBV4-3; size: .; D: TRBD2
DNA: TGTGCCTGGAGTTCGGGGGGGCCTGAAGCTTTCTTT; CDR3: CAWSSGGPEAFF; J: TRBJ1-1; V: TRBV30; size: few; D: .
DNA: TGCGCCAGCAGCCCGGGACAGGGATTGGGGCATTACACCTTC; CDR3: CASSPGQGLGHYTF; J: TRBJ1-2; V: TRBV4-3; size: .; D: TRBD1
DNA: TGCGCCAGCAGTGAGGGGGACACCTTCAACCAGCCCCAGCATTTT; CDR3: CASSEGDTFNQPQHF; J: TRBJ1-5; V: TRBV10-2; size: .; D: .
DNA: TGCGCCAGCGGACAGGGGGCTGGCGAGCAGTACTTC; CDR3: CASGQGAGEQYF; J: TRBJ2-7; V: TRBV5-1; size: .; D: TRBD1
DNA: TGTGCCAGCGGCGGACTAGCGGGAGGGAATGAGCAGTTCTTC; CDR3: CASGGLAGGNEQFF; J: TRBJ2-1; V: TRBV6-6; size: .; D: TRBD2
DNA: TGTGCCAGCAGCTTAGACGTCAGGGGGTTAGGTGAAAAACTGTTTTTT; CDR3: CASSLDVRGLGEKLFF; J: TRBJ1-4; V: TRBV11-2; size: .; D: TRBD1
DNA: TGTGCCAGCAGCCTATCGGCTAGCGGGAGAGTTGCCGGGGAGCTGTTTTTT; CDR3: CASSLSASGRVAGELFF; J: TRBJ2-2; V: TRBV7-2; size: .; D: TRBD2
DNA: TGTGCCAGCAGCTTAGCCCCCGCGTCCTACGAGCAGTACTTC; CDR3: CASSLAPASYEQYF; J: TRBJ2-7; V: TRBV7-2; size: .; D: .
DNA: TGTGCCAGCAGCCAAGCCAGCGAATTAACCTACGAGCAGTACTTC; CDR3: CASSQASELTYEQYF; J: TRBJ2-7; V: TRBV4-2; size: .; D: .
DNA: TGTGCCAGCAGTGGTGGGGACAGGGACGATGAGCAGTTCTTC; CDR3: CASSGGDRDDEQFF; J: TRBJ2-1; V: TRBV6-4; size: .; D: TRBD1
DNA: TGTGCCAGCCTTGGGGCCGCGGAGACCCAGTACTTC; CDR3: CASLGAAETQYF; J: TRBJ2-5; V: TRBV2; size: once; D: .